This T cell receptor beta chain was recorded in a study of cytomegalovirus exposure and HLA in healthy donors. About the research overall: HLA-typed donors were the source of some 80 million unique TCRs, which an early data release held.

Trimming left V 5 bases short and J 7 bases short, with 17 bases between. The CDR3 runs to 15 residues. Germline V CDR1 and CDR2: SEHNR, FQNEAQ (reference sequence). With 60 Vbeta and 13 Jbeta primers, the PCR was carried out. Assay: immunoSEQ multiplex PCR; the TCRdb copy retains only in-frame clones and omits some. The data hold tens of thousands of clones, with approximately 68% observed a single time. The receptor comes from a woman aged 25 to 39 in good health and CMV-seronegative. The sequencing sample was made of PBMCs. V usage is TRBV7-9 and J usage is TRBJ1-4; no clear D gene. As DNA, the CDR3 is TGTGCCAGCAGCCCGAGTCCAGGATCCGGTGAAAAACTGTTTTTT. This sequence encodes CASSPSPGSGEKLFF. Drawing the rest from reference TRBV7-9 and TRBJ1-4, the complete variable domain is DTGVSQNPRHKITKRGQNVTFRCDPISEHNRLYWYRQTLGQGPEFLTYFQNEAQLEKSRLLSDRFSAERPKGSFSTLEIQRTEQGDSAMYLCASSPSPGSGEKLFFGSGTQLSVL.